The entry below gives a single T cell receptor (beta chain) sequence along with its context. The antigen remains undetermined. This entry belongs to a study of cytomegalovirus exposure and HLA in healthy donors. Study observations and caveats: CMV serostatus was the only immune exposure information that was available. A cluster of highly shared sequence variants was likely a sequencing artifact. In a later analysis, across HLA loci, associated TCR counts were highest for DRB1, lowest for HLA-C.

Trimming cost V 3 bases and J 3 bases, with 12 bases left between them. Germline V gene data show CDR1 as SGHTS and CDR2 as YDEGEE. The CDR3 runs to 14 residues. Vbeta (60) and Jbeta (13) primers were used in the PCR. The protocol was immunoSEQ multiplex PCR, while the TCRdb copy is restricted to in-frame clones and leaves out a portion. The sample lists roughly 300,000 clones, roughly 90% occurring once. The specimen sequenced was PBMCs. The chain carries TRBV5-8 and TRBJ1-2, with D hard to call. This TCR derives from a middle-aged man in good health and CMV-seropositive. CDR3 in amino acids: CASSSVLRDYGYTF. The CDR3 DNA reads as TGTGCCAGCAGCTCGGTACTGCGGGACTATGGCTACACCTTC.